This T cell receptor beta chain emerged from a study of T cells in Graves' hyperthyroidism and ophthalmopathy. Findings and caveats of the study: Researchers report that a 13 V-J model separated ophthalmopathy from stable hyperthyroidism.

This clonotype was observed at least ten times. Its antigen is unidentified. Amplified TCR beta CDR3 regions came from RNA transcripts. First-round RT-PCR with HTBI primers amplified the TCR CDR3 region. TCRdb processed the multiplex PCR reads anew with MiXCR; each CDR3 protein has one entry. The sample shows under 400,000 distinct CDR3 sequences, 21% of them seen only once. Each diagnosis drew on symptoms, thyroxine, TRAb, thyroid ultrasound and orbital computed tomography findings. Isolation of PBMCs was performed on about 10 ml fresh peripheral blood. The V gene's germline CDR1 is GTSNPN and CDR2 SVGIG (reference sequence). The CDR3 covers 15 residues. Trimming stripped 1 base from V and 4 bases from J, with 14 bases between.

The sequence was obtained from a woman aged 45-65 years with Graves' hyperthyroidism. J is TRBJ1-3 and V is TRBV30; D is possibly TRBD1 (6 bases). The sample consisted of blood. The CDR3 region is CAWSGTAAGGNTIYF. In nucleotides, the CDR3 is TGTGCCTGGAGTGGGACAGCCGCAGGGGGAAACACCATATATTTT.